The next 5 T cell receptor beta chains were all read from a single sample in a study of blood T cell repertoires in COVID-19. TCRdb's copy holds only in-frame clones and misses some; the assay was immunoSEQ multiplex PCR. The table lists about 200,000 clones, 60% to 85% of them singletons. The specimen sequenced was peripheral blood. The origin of the receptors is an older woman with acute or convalescent COVID-19.

V and J are TRBV7-6 and TRBJ2-6; D is unresolved. The CDR3 sequence is 18 residues long. Germline values: CDR1 SGHVS, CDR2 FNYEAQ. V was trimmed by 2 bases and J by 0 bases, leaving 14 bases between them. CDR3 amino acids: CASSLMVSLISGANVLTF. As DNA, the CDR3 is TGTGCCAGCAGCTTAATGGTCAGTCTGATCTCTGGGGCCAACGTCCTGACTTTC.

The chain links TRBV11-2 to TRBJ2-1, with D tentatively TRBD2 (6 bases). The CDR3 extends over 16 amino acids. Germline CDR1 and CDR2: SGHAT and FQNNGV. The V gene lost 0 bases and the J gene lost 0 bases, with 9 bases spanning the gap. The CDR3 nucleotides are TGTGCCAGCAGCTTAGAGGGCGGGGCCTCCTACAATGAGCAGTTCTTC. Translating gives CASSLEGGASYNEQFF.

This clone was seen a single time. V and J are TRBV19 and TRBJ2-3; no reliable D call. The CDR3 covers 14 residues. The germline V gene encodes CDR1 LNHDA and CDR2 SQIVND (reference sequence). Trimming removed 3 bases at V and 4 bases at J, with 11 bases between. The CDR3 DNA follows: TGTGCCAGTAGTATTGACCAGGCAGCAGATACGCAGTATTTT. Amino acid sequence: CASSIDQAADTQYF.

The chain couples TRBV5-1 to TRBJ2-1; 14 bases align to TRBD2. The junction had 8 bases not matched to a gene; V was cut back by 4 bases and J by 8 bases. The germline CDR1 and CDR2 sequences are SGHRS and YFSETQ. The CDR3 loop spans 16 amino acids. CDR3 sequence: CASSPPGTSGRYEQFF. The DNA for the CDR3 is TGCGCCAGCAGCCCACCCGGGACTAGCGGGAGATATGAGCAGTTCTTC.

Notes on this clone: Relative to the germline gene, one junction end is altered; a read error may explain this. The CDR3 region is CASSPIPGQALPF. The CDR3, as DNA: TGTGCCAGCAGCCCGATCCCGGGACAGGCTCTACCCTTC. The rearrangement joins TRBV11-2 to TRBJ1-2; 8 nucleotides agree with TRBD1. Germline V gives CDR1 SGHAT, CDR2 FQNNGV. There are 13 residues in the CDR3.